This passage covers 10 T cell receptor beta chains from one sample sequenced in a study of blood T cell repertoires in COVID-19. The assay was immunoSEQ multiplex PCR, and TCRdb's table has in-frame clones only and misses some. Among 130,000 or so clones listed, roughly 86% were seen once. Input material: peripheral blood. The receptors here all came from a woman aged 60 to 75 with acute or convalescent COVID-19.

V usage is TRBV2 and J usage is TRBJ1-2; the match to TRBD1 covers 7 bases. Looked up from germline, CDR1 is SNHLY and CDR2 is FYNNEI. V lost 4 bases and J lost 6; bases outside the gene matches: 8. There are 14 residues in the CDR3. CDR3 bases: TGTGCCAGCAGTGGGGCAGGGGGAGGAAATGGCTACACCTTC. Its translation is CASSGAGGGNGYTF.

The CDR3 nucleotides are TGTGCCAGCAGGGCCACCGGGGACTCTAATTCACCCCTCCACTTT. Amino acid sequence: CASRATGDSNSPLHF. This rearrangement joins TRBV6-5 to TRBJ1-6, with a possible D match to TRBD1 (5 bases). CDR1 and CDR2 (germline): MNHEY, SVGAGI. The CDR3 spans 15 residues. V was clipped by 6 bases and J by 6 bases, with 15 bases between them.

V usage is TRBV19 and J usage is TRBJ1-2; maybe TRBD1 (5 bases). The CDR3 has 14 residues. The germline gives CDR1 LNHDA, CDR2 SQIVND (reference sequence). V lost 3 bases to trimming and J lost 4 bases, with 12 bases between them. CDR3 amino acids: CASSIPGLSYGYTF. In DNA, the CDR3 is TGTGCCAGTAGTATTCCAGGGCTGAGCTATGGCTACACCTTC.

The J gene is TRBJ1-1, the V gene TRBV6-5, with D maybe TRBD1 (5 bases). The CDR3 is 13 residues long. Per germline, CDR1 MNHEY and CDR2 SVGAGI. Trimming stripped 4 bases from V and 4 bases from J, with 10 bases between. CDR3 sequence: CASSWGRGTEAFF. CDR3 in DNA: TGTGCCAGCAGTTGGGGTAGGGGCACTGAAGCTTTCTTT.

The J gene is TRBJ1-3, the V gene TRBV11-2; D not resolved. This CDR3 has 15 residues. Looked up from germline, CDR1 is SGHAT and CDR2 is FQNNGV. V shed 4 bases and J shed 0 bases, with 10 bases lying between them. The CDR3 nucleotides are TGTGCCAGCAGCTCCATTGCCGGCTCTGGAAACACCATATATTTT. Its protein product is CASSSIAGSGNTIYF.

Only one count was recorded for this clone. The CDR3 loop is CASSLGQGAFKETQYF. In nucleotides, the CDR3 is TGTGCCAGCTCACTGGGACAGGGGGCCTTTAAAGAGACCCAGTACTTC. The rearrangement links TRBV18 to TRBJ2-5; 12 positions agree with TRBD1. V shed 4 bases and J 3 bases; nucleotides not matched to a gene: 6. Germline V gene sequence: CDR1 KGHSH, CDR2 LQKENI. This CDR3 spans 16 amino acids. The full variable domain, its missing parts supplied by reference TRBV18 and TRBJ2-5, is NAGVMQNPRHLVRRRGQEARLRCSPMKGHSHVYWYRQLPEEGLKFMVYLQKENIIDESGMPKERFSAEFPKEGPSILRIQQVVRGDSAAYFCASSLGQGAFKETQYFGPGTRLLVL.

The DNA for the CDR3 is TGTGCCAGCAGCTGGACTAGCGGAAGCTCCTACAATGAGCAGTTCTTC. Its protein is CASSWTSGSSYNEQFF. The chain has TRBV7-9 and TRBJ2-1; 10 bases map to TRBD2. J lost 0 bases, V lost 4 bases, and 3 bases had no gene match. CDR1 and CDR2 from the germline V gene are SEHNR and FQNEAQ (reference sequence). The CDR3 covers 16 residues.

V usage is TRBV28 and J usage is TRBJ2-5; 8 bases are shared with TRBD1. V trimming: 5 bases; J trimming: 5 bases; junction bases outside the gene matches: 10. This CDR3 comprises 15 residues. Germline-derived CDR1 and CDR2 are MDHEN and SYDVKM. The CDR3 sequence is CASSGGRYRGETQYF. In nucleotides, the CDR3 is TGTGCCAGCAGTGGTGGTCGTTACAGGGGGGAGACCCAGTACTTC.

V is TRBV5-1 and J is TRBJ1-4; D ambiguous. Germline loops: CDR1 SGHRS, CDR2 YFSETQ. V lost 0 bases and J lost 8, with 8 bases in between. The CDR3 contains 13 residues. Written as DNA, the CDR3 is TGCGCCAGCAGCTTGGGAGGGCCCGAAAAACTGTTTTTT. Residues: CASSLGGPEKLFF.

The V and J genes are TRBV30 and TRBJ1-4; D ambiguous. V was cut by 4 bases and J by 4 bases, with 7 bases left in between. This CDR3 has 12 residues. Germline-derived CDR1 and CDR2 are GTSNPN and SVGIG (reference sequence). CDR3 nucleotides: TGTGCCTGGACTAGAAATAATGAAAAACTGTTTTTT. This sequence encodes CAWTRNNEKLFF.